This paragraph covers one T cell receptor beta chain sequence. RNA, at roughly 0.45 to 1 ug, was reverse transcribed with random hexamers. TCRdb recomputed calls from the immunoSEQ multiplex PCR reads with MiXCR, one row per CDR3 protein. The sample includes 250,000 to 300,000 distinct CDR3 sequences, about 82% of them seen just once. The CDR3 covers 13 residues. Looked up from germline, CDR1 is GTSNPN and CDR2 is SVGIG (reference sequence). V gave up 0 bases and J gave up 6 bases, with 11 bases separating them. These data belong to a study of CD8 T cells in Susac syndrome. Material for sequencing was CD8+ T cells from PBMCs. This TCR was recovered from a human donor with multiple sclerosis. The chain has TRBV30 and TRBJ1-2; possible D gene TRBD1, 6 bases. The DNA for the CDR3 is TGTGCCTGGAGTGTACAGGGCGGGGATGGCTACACCTTC. This codes for CAWSVQGGDGYTF.